Presented here are 17 T cell receptor beta chains from one specimen sequenced in a study of CD8+ T cells in alopecia areata. Once RNA had been extracted, it was reverse transcribed into cDNA to act as the sequencing template. The assay was immunoSEQ multiplex PCR, and TCRdb's table has in-frame clones only and misses some. Sampling found about 120,000 clones, none seen once. The sample comprised lesional skin. All receptors derive from a C3H/HeJ mouse with alopecia areata. The strain's MHC haplotype is H2-k.

At least ten counts were recorded for this clone. Mouse names are used for the genes. Coverage ceases 4 residues before the CDR3 finishes, and the germline J gene fills in the end. V and J are TRBV13-3 and TRBJ1-2, with a weak D call TRBD1 (6 bases). V gave up 4 bases and J gave up 0 bases, with 10 bases separating them. This CDR3 has 14 amino acids. Germline values: CDR1 NNHDY, CDR2 SYVADS. The DNA read from the CDR3 is TGTGCCAGCAGTAGCAGGGGATCAAACTCC. Translating it yields CASSSRGSNS. The whole CDR3 is CASSSRGSNSDYTF.

Regarding this clone: Genes and germline come from the mouse. The read is 4 residues too short to cover the CDR3 end, so that end is filled in from the germline J gene. The V call is TRBV13-3, the J call TRBJ2-5, with TRBD1 matching over 8 bases. Germline V gene sequence: CDR1 NNHDY, CDR2 SYVADS. The CDR3 loop spans 15 amino acids. V shed 4 bases and J 1 base; nucleotides not matched to a gene: 5. The DNA read from the CDR3 is TGTGCCAGCAGTCCCCGGGACAGGCACCAAGAC. This translates into CASSPRDRHQD. The full CDR3 reads CASSPRDRHQDTQYF.

This clone turned up a few times. Any gene name here is a mouse gene name. The read ends 4 residues shy of where the CDR3 ends; the end is completed using the germline J gene. This chain joins TRBV19 and TRBJ2-1, with TRBD1 as a possible D gene (5 bases). The CDR3 runs 14 residues. Trimming stripped 4 bases from V and 0 bases from J, with 8 bases between. The germline gives CDR1 FNHDT, CDR2 SITEND (reference sequence). CDR3 sequence: CASSADSNYAEQFF. CDR3 DNA, as far as it was read: TGTGCCAGCAGTGCAGACAGTAACTATGCT.

This clone was observed a few times. The listed genes are named as in mouse. The read terminates 4 residues ahead of where the CDR3 ends, so the germline J gene completes it. This chain joins TRBV19 and TRBJ1-1; no firm D call. The length of the CDR3 is 10 residues. Germline V gives CDR1 FNHDT, CDR2 SITEND (reference sequence). CDR3 DNA (partial): TGTGCCAGCCTCCACAGA. Protein: CASLHR. The whole CDR3 is CASLHREVFF.

Note on this clone: Each gene name is a mouse one. The read falls 4 residues short of the CDR3 end, and the missing part is taken from the germline J gene. The chain carries TRBV13-2 and TRBJ2-5; TRBD2 agrees at 11 bases. The germline V gene encodes CDR1 NNHNN and CDR2 SYGAGS (reference sequence). CDR3 length equals 14 residues. The sequenced part of the CDR3 DNA is TGTGCCAGCGGTGTCCGGGACTGGGGGGAC. Its translation: CASGVRDWGD. The whole CDR3 protein is CASGVRDWGDTQYF.

This clone showed up many times. At residue 12, TCRdb's protein disagrees with the DNA translation; the protein shown here derives from the DNA. Gene names are the mouse ones. The DNA ends 3 residues before the CDR3 does, and the rest of the CDR3 is filled in from the germline J gene. This chain uses TRBV19 with TRBJ1-6, with TRBD1 matching over 9 bases. TRBJ1-6 is an open reading frame, and its role is uncertain. Germline assignment: CDR1 FNHDT and CDR2 SITEND (reference sequence). There are 15 residues in the CDR3. V was pared by 2 bases and J by 7 bases, with 4 bases of the junction left unmatched. CDR3 residues: CASSIRQGGNSPLYF. The covered CDR3 bases are TGTGCCAGCAGTATTCGACAGGGGGGAAATTCGCCC.

On this clone itself: Mouse names are used for the genes. Read sequence stops 4 residues before the CDR3 end, and the germline J gene provides the missing end. The chain couples TRBV16 to TRBJ1-1; D gene unclear. The germline gives CDR1 SGHSA, CDR2 FRNQAP. The CDR3 has 12 residues. The part of the CDR3 DNA that was read is TGTGCAAGCAGCTTAGAACAGTCA. Translating gives CASSLEQS. In full, the CDR3 reads CASSLEQSEVFF.

On this clone itself: Gene names and germline match the mouse. The DNA ends 4 residues before the CDR3 does, and the rest of the CDR3 is filled in from the germline J gene. The rearrangement joins TRBV17 to TRBJ1-2, with D perhaps TRBD1 (6 bases). The germline V gene has CDR1 MNHDT and CDR2 YYDKIL. V lost 2 bases and J 0 bases, leaving 7 bases between the germline ends. The CDR3 sequence is 14 residues long. The covered CDR3 bases are TGTGCTAGCAGTAGACAGGGGACAAACTCC. Its translation: CASSRQGTNS. The full CDR3 reads CASSRQGTNSDYTF.

The sample holds a few counts of this clone. Here the gene names and germline are mouse. The CDR3 extends 4 residues past the end of the read, so its final part is completed from the germline J gene. The rearrangement joins TRBV1 to TRBJ1-2, with 9 bases fitting TRBD1. The CDR3 extends over 13 amino acids. Germline V gene data show CDR1 as NSQYPW and CDR2 as LRSPGD (reference sequence). The CDR3 region is CTCSQTGGSDYTF. CDR3 DNA (partial): TGCACCTGCAGCCAGACAGGGGGATCC.

This clone has only a few counts. Gene names and germline refer to mouse. The observed sequence ends 4 residues before the CDR3 terminus, with the missing tail filled in from the germline J gene. The chain couples TRBV13-3 to TRBJ1-1, with 7 positions matching TRBD1. The CDR3 runs to 13 residues. Germline V CDR1 and CDR2: NNHDY, SYVADS. The DNA read from the CDR3 is TGTGCCAGCAGTGATGCACGGGACAGA. This codes for CASSDARDR. The CDR3 in its entirety is CASSDARDREVFF.

This clone was detected only a few times. Here the gene names and germline are mouse. The read comes to an end 4 residues before the CDR3 does, leaving the germline J gene to fill in the end. The chain is built from TRBV13-1 and TRBJ2-2; 10 bases map to TRBD1. This CDR3 is 16 amino acids long. Germline V gives CDR1 NSHNY, CDR2 SYGAGN. The CDR3 sequence: CASSDEGQGIGGQLYF. Incomplete CDR3 DNA: TGTGCCAGCAGTGATGAGGGACAGGGGATCGGCGGG.

This clone turned up a few times. The genes and germline here are from mouse. The CDR3 is cut off 4 residues early in the read; its end comes from the germline J gene. V is TRBV19 and J is TRBJ2-5, with 9 bases aligning to TRBD2. Germline V gene sequence: CDR1 FNHDT, CDR2 SITEND (reference sequence). With 2 bases clipped from V and 0 bases from J, the junction kept 7 bases outside the gene matches. CDR3 size: 17 residues. The CDR3 loop reads CASSMNWGAFNQDTQYF. Partial CDR3 DNA: TGTGCCAGCAGTATGAACTGGGGGGCCTTTAACCAAGAC.

This clone was detected a few times. These gene names are mouse names. The read stops 4 residues short of the end of the CDR3; the missing end is completed from the germline J gene. The chain uses TRBV1 and TRBJ1-4; TRBD1 matches 7 bases. Germline loops: CDR1 NSQYPW, CDR2 LRSPGD (reference sequence). V dropped 3 bases and J dropped 1; count of bases not matched to a gene: 2. The CDR3 consists of 15 residues. The CDR3 region is CTCSARDSSNERLFF. CDR3 DNA (partial): TGCACCTGCAGTGCGAGGGACAGTTCCAACGAA.

This clone was seen many times. Genes and germline are mouse. CDR3 DNA, as far as it was read: TGTGCCAGCAGTGATGTCCTGGGCGACTATGCT. It translates to CASSDVLGDYA. The entire CDR3 is CASSDVLGDYAEQFF. V gene TRBV13-3 combines with J gene TRBJ2-1; D perhaps matches TRBD2 (5 bases). The CDR3 end falls 4 residues outside the read, so it is completed with the germline J gene. CDR1 and CDR2 (germline): NNHDY, SYVADS. Trimming pared 0 bases from V and 2 bases from J, leaving 9 bases between. This CDR3 region has 15 residues.

This clone turned up a few times. The genes are named according to mouse. The read ends 4 residues shy of where the CDR3 ends; the end is completed using the germline J gene. The V and J genes are TRBV16 and TRBJ2-5, with TRBD2 identical over 11 bases. V lost 4 bases and J lost 3; bases outside the gene matches: 3. From germline, CDR1 is SGHSA and CDR2 FRNQAP. The CDR3 totals 15 residues. The CDR3 loop reads CASSSRDWGQDTQYF. CDR3 DNA, as far as it was read: TGTGCAAGCAGCTCCCGGGACTGGGGGCAAGAC.

This clone was detected a few times. Gene names are the mouse ones. The sequenced CDR3 bases are TGTGCCAGCGGGCGGGGGGACAACTCC. Translation: CASGRGDNS. The full CDR3 protein is CASGRGDNSDYTF. V is TRBV13-3 and J is TRBJ1-2, with a weak D call TRBD1 (5 bases). Read sequence stops 4 residues before the CDR3 end, and the germline J gene provides the missing end. CDR1 is NNHDY, CDR2 SYVADS, per germline. The V end was cut by 7 bases, the J end by 2 bases, with 12 bases between. This CDR3 is built from 13 residues.

Comment on this clone: The gene names here belong to mouse. The sequenced fragment ends 4 residues before the CDR3 boundary, so the rest is inferred from the germline J gene. The chain uses TRBV13-1 and TRBJ2-1, with D possibly being TRBD1 (6 bases). The CDR3 length is 15 residues. The germline CDR1 and CDR2 sequences are NSHNY and SYGAGN. V gave up 3 bases and J gave up 2 bases, with 12 bases separating them. The sequenced part of the CDR3 DNA is TGTGCCAGCAGTGGGCAGGGGAAGGACTATGCT. Amino acids: CASSGQGKDYA. The CDR3 in full is CASSGQGKDYAEQFF.